What follows describes a single TCR beta chain. This entry comes from a study of blood T cell repertoires in COVID-19. The wider study: Acute and convalescent COVID-19 samples came from the United States, Italy and Spain. PBMCs, B-cell-depleted T cells, or T cells provided the cDNA or gDNA that made up the material.

How the authors handled the data: Amplifying reference gene primers gave estimates of nucleated cell counts. Clones were sequenced by immunoSEQ multiplex PCR, and TCRdb holds only the in-frame ones, with some missing. Clone size and V and J calls were adopted from that table, with D and trimming inferred from the DNA. The table shows roughly 90,000 clones, with roughly 86% occurring only once. CDR3 length: 20 amino acids. CDR1 and CDR2 from the germline V gene are SGDLS and YYNGEE. With 4 bases clipped from V and 4 bases from J, the junction kept 19 bases outside the gene matches. The sequenced sample consisted of peripheral blood. This receptor was obtained from a human donor in a cohort sampled during active COVID-19. The chain recombines TRBV9 with TRBJ2-3; 12 bases fit TRBD2. The CDR3, as DNA: TGTGCCAGCAGCACGACTAGCGGGAGCGTGGGTAGTGGTGGCGCAGATACGCAGTATTTT. Its protein is CASSTTSGSVGSGGADTQYF.